These 10 T cell receptor beta chains were sequenced from one sample in a study of cytomegalovirus exposure and HLA in healthy donors. PCR primers comprised 60 Vbeta and 13 Jbeta primers. Clones were read by immunoSEQ multiplex PCR, and TCRdb kept only the in-frame ones, dropping some. Seen here are around 100,000 clones, approximately 73% observed once, and the top ten hold less than 4%. Sequencing was carried out using PBMCs. Every receptor here comes from a man aged 40-55 years in good health and CMV-seronegative.

The rearrangement links TRBV15 to TRBJ1-5, with D perhaps matching TRBD1 (6 bases). This CDR3 region has 16 residues. Germline assignment: CDR1 LNHNV and CDR2 YYDKDF (reference sequence). V was clipped by 1 base and J by 2 bases, with 12 bases between them. The CDR3 protein is CATSRAAGDGNQPQHF. As DNA, the CDR3 is TGTGCCACCAGCAGAGCGGCAGGGGACGGCAATCAGCCCCAGCATTTT.

This clone was detected only a few times. This chain joins TRBV6-6 and TRBJ1-2, with D uncertain. Germline CDR1 MNHNY, CDR2 SVGAGI (reference sequence). V lost 5 bases, J lost 4 bases, and 14 bases lay in between. The CDR3 covers 14 residues. The CDR3 loop reads CASSPQLSIYGYTF. The CDR3 nucleotides are TGTGCCAGCAGTCCCCAGTTGTCGATCTATGGCTACACCTTC.

The chain combines TRBV5-1 with TRBJ2-7, with TRBD1 matching over 10 bases. Per the germline V gene, CDR1 is SGHRS and CDR2 is YFSETQ. V lost 3 bases and J lost 4; bases outside the gene matches: 1. The length of the CDR3 is 13 residues. The CDR3 is CASSWGQGYEQYF. The DNA for the CDR3 is TGCGCCAGCAGCTGGGGACAGGGGTACGAGCAGTACTTC.

The V gene is TRBV6-6, the J gene TRBJ2-1, with a weak D call TRBD2 (5 bases). V lost 8 bases and J lost 1, with 9 bases in between. In germline, CDR1 is MNHNY, CDR2 SVGAGI (reference sequence). This CDR3 has 13 residues. CDR3 sequence reads: CASDTGSYNEQFF. CDR3 nucleotides: TGTGCCAGCGACACGGGGTCCTACAATGAGCAGTTCTTC.

The rearrangement links TRBV5-1 to TRBJ2-1; perhaps TRBD1 as D (6 bases). Germline V gives CDR1 SGHRS, CDR2 YFSETQ. CDR3 length: 12 amino acids. V dropped 7 bases and J dropped 8 bases, with 13 bases sitting between them. The CDR3 protein is CASGTGLDEQFF. As DNA, the CDR3 is TGCGCCAGCGGAACAGGGTTGGATGAGCAGTTCTTC.

J is TRBJ2-7 and V is TRBV4-1; 9 positions match TRBD1. The CDR3 has 16 amino acids. Germline V lookup: CDR1 MGHRA, CDR2 YSYEKL. Losses at the gene ends were 2 bases for V and 0 bases for J; bases not matched to a gene: 5. The CDR3 nucleotides read TGCGCCAGCAGCCAAACCGGGACAGGGTTCTCCTACGAGCAGTACTTC. Amino acids: CASSQTGTGFSYEQYF.

This sequence joins TRBV29-1 and TRBJ1-3; weak D call: TRBD1 (6 bases). V lost 2 bases and J 4 bases, leaving 9 bases between the germline ends. The CDR3 has 13 residues. Germline CDR1 is SQVTM and CDR2 is ANQGSEA. The CDR3 loop is CSVEPRGGNTIYF. In nucleotides, the CDR3 is TGCAGCGTTGAACCCAGGGGCGGAAACACCATATATTTT.

The chain links TRBV7-9 to TRBJ2-1; no definite D call. V lost 5 bases, J lost 3 bases, and 5 bases lay in between. Germline CDR1 is SEHNR and CDR2 is FQNEAQ (reference sequence). The CDR3 is 12 residues long. The CDR3 here is CASSVLYNEQFF. For the CDR3, the DNA is TGTGCCAGCAGCGTCCTCTACAATGAGCAGTTCTTC. Variable domain in full (rest from reference TRBV7-9 and TRBJ2-1): DTGVSQNPRHKITKRGQNVTFRCDPISEHNRLYWYRQTLGQGPEFLTYFQNEAQLEKSRLLSDRFSAERPKGSFSTLEIQRTEQGDSAMYLCASSVLYNEQFFGPGTRLTVL.

As to this clone: Other DNA sequences from this sample encode an identical CDR3 as well. This sequence joins TRBV18 and TRBJ2-3, with no clear D. CDR3 size: 13 residues. Between the trimmed V and J ends, which lost 0 bases and 4 bases, there was a span of 5 bases. CDR1 KGHSH and CDR2 LQKENI come from the germline V gene. This CDR3 reads CASSPPSADTQYF. CDR3 in DNA: TGTGCCAGCTCACCACCCAGTGCAGATACGCAGTATTTT.

The chain carries TRBV5-4 and TRBJ1-6, with 9 positions matching TRBD1. The V segment lost 4 bases and the J segment 7 bases; nucleotides outside the gene matches: 3. The CDR3 is made up of 14 amino acids. Germline V gene lookup returns CDR1 SGHNT and CDR2 YYREEE (reference sequence). CDR3 sequence reads: CASSRGQGNSPLHF. The CDR3 DNA sequence: TGTGCCAGCAGCCGGGGACAGGGAAATTCACCCCTCCACTTT.